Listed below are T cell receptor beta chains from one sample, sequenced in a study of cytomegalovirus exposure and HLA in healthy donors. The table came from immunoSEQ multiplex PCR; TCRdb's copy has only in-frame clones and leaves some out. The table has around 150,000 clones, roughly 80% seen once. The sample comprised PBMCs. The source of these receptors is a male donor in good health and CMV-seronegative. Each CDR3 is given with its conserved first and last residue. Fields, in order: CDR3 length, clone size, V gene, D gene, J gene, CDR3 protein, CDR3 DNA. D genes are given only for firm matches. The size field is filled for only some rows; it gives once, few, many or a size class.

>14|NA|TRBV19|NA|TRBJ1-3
CASSIRPSGNTIYF
TGTGCCAGTAGTATCAGGCCCTCTGGAAACACCATATATTTT
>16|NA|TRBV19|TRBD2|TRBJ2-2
CASSNKGLAGAGELFF
TGTGCCAGTAGTAACAAGGGACTAGCGGGAGCCGGGGAGCTGTTTTTT
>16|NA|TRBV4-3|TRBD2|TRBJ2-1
CASSRTSGTSYNEQFF
TGCGCCAGCAGCCGTACTAGCGGGACATCCTACAATGAGCAGTTCTTC
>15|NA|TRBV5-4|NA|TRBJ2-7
CASSSQAEPSHEQYF
TGTGCCAGCAGCTCCCAAGCTGAGCCGAGCCACGAGCAGTACTTC
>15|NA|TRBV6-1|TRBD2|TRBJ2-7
CASSELSGGADEQYF
TGTGCCAGCAGTGAATTAAGCGGGGGGGCGGACGAGCAGTACTTC
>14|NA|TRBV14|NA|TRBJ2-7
CASSQGRVKYEQYF
TGTGCCAGCAGCCAAGGCAGGGTCAAGTACGAGCAGTACTTC
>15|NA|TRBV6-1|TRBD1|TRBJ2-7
CASSAAGTGVYEQYF
TGTGCCAGCAGTGCCGCCGGGACAGGGGTATACGAGCAGTACTTC
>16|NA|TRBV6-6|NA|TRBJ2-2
CASSYLAQGNTGELFF
TGTGCCAGCAGTTACCTCGCGCAGGGGAACACCGGGGAGCTGTTTTTT
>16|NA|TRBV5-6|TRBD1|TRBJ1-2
CASSPDREAYYYGYTF
TGTGCCAGCAGCCCAGACAGGGAGGCGTACTACTATGGCTACACCTTC
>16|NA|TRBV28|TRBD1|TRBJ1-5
CASSNPGTGRNQPQHF
TGTGCCAGCAGCAACCCCGGGACAGGGAGAAATCAGCCCCAGCATTTT
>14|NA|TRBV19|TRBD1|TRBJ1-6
CASSTGQGGSPLHF
TGTGCCAGTAGTACTGGACAGGGAGGATCACCCCTCCACTTT
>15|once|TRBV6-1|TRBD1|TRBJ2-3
CASSSDRGATDTQYF
TGTGCCAGCAGTTCCGACAGGGGAGCCACAGATACGCAGTATTTT
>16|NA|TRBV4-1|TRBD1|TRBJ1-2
CASSQVIGGINYGYTF
TGCGCCAGCAGCCAAGTGATAGGGGGCATAAACTATGGCTACACCTTC
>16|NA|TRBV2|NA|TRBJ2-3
CASSEGRVGRTDTQYF
TGTGCCAGCAGTGAAGGGCGGGTCGGACGCACAGATACGCAGTATTTT
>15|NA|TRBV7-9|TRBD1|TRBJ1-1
CASSRPRGRTTEAFF
TGTGCCAGCAGCCGACCCAGGGGGCGGACGACTGAAGCTTTCTTT
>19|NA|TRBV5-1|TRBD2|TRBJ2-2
CASSRRTSGIDLTSGELFF
TGCGCCAGCAGCAGACGGACTAGCGGGATAGATTTGACCTCCGGGGAGCTGTTTTTT
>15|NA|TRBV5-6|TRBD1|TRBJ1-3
CASSLIGTGGNTIYF
TGTGCCAGCAGCTTGATTGGGACAGGAGGAAACACCATATATTTT
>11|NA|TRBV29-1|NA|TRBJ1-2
CSVTGDYGYTF
TGCAGCGTTACGGGAGACTATGGCTACACCTTC
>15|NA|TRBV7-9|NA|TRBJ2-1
CASSLVSGHDNEQFF
TGTGCCAGCAGCTTAGTCTCAGGCCATGACAATGAGCAGTTCTTC
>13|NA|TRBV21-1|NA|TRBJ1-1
CASSREGDTEAFF
TGTGCCAGCAGCCGCGAGGGGGACACTGAAGCTTTCTTT
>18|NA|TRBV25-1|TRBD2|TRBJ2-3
CASPTSGDLSPYTDTQYF
TGTGCCAGTCCGACTAGCGGAGACCTTTCCCCCTACACAGATACGCAGTATTTT
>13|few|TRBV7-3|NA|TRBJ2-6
CASSLLGANVLTF
TGTGCCAGCAGCCTTCTGGGGGCCAACGTCCTGACTTTC
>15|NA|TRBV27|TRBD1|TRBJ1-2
CASSSGGQGIGGYTF
TGTGCCAGCAGTTCCGGGGGACAGGGGATTGGTGGCTACACCTTC
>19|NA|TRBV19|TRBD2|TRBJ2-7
CASSMGLAGGPVPGYEQYF
TGTGCCAGTAGTATGGGACTAGCGGGAGGGCCCGTACCCGGCTACGAGCAGTACTTC
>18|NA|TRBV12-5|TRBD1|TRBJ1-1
CASGLDGTGGFRYTEAFF
TGTGCTAGTGGTTTGGACGGGACAGGGGGCTTTAGGTACACTGAAGCTTTCTTT
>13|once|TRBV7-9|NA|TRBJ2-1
CASSLELDNEQFF
TGTGCCAGCAGCTTAGAACTAGACAATGAGCAGTTCTTC
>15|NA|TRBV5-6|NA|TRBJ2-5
CASSLRGAGGQTQYF
TGTGCCAGCAGCTTGCGTGGGGCAGGGGGGCAGACCCAGTACTTC
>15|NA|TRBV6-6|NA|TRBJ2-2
CASSYVSVNTGELFF
TGTGCCAGCAGTTATGTGTCCGTGAACACCGGGGAGCTGTTTTTT
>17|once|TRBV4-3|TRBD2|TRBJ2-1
CASSQDVAGGLYNEQFF
TGCGCCAGCAGCCAAGATGTAGCGGGAGGGTTATACAATGAGCAGTTCTTC
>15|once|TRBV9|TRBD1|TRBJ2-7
CASSVGSGGWNEQYF
TGTGCCAGCAGCGTAGGCTCAGGGGGCTGGAACGAGCAGTACTTC
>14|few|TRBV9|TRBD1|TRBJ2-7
CASSGVWDSYEQYF
TGTGCCAGCAGCGGTGTATGGGACAGTTACGAGCAGTACTTC
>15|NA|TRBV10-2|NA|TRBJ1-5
CASSESRGPMGPQHF
TGCGCCAGCAGTGAGTCTAGAGGGCCAATGGGGCCCCAGCATTTT
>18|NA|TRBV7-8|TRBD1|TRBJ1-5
CASSRTAEGTGSNQPQHF
TGTGCCAGCAGCCGAACCGCAGAGGGGACAGGGAGCAATCAGCCCCAGCATTTT
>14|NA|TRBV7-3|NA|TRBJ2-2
CASSLYRTTGELFF
TGTGCCAGCAGCTTATATAGAACCACCGGGGAGCTGTTTTTT
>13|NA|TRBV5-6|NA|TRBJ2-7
CASSFPSSYEQYF
TGTGCCAGCAGCTTTCCAAGTTCCTACGAGCAGTACTTC
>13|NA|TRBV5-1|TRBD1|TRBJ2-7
CASSRRGLDEQYF
TGCGCCAGCAGCCGCAGGGGGCTTGACGAGCAGTACTTC
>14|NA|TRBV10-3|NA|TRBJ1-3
CAISNRETGNTIYF
TGTGCCATCTCGAACAGGGAAACTGGAAACACCATATATTTT
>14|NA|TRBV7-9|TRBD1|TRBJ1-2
CASSLDAGGYGYTF
TGTGCCAGCAGCTTAGATGCAGGGGGCTATGGCTACACCTTC
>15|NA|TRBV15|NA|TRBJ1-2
CATSRGRGINYGYTF
TGTGCCACCAGCAGAGGACGGGGGATTAACTATGGCTACACCTTC
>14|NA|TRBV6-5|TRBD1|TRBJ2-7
CASSQDRGWGEQYF
TGTGCCAGCAGTCAGGACAGGGGGTGGGGCGAGCAGTACTTC
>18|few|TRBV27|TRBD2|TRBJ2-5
CASSSLRLAGGPRETQYF
TGTGCCAGCAGTTCGCTCAGACTAGCGGGAGGGCCCCGGGAGACCCAGTACTTC
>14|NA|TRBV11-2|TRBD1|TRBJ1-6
CASSLSTGGSPLHF
TGTGCCAGCAGCCTCTCAACAGGGGGTTCACCCCTCCACTTT
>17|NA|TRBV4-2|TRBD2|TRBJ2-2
CASSHGLAGLSTGELFF
TGTGCCAGCAGCCATGGGCTAGCGGGACTCAGCACCGGGGAGCTGTTTTTT
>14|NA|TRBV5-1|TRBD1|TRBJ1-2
CVRGRTGFNYGYTF
TGCGTAAGGGGCAGGACAGGCTTTAACTATGGCTACACCTTC